The table lists the clone carrying this T cell receptor beta chain with a count of one. The antigen is not known. This specimen belongs to a study of blood T cells in healthy people across ages. A J-beta primer mix and a sample-barcoded 5' primer were used in a second PCR of roughly 6 to 12 cycles. Researchers report that each sample yielded at least 2.5 million CDR3-containing paired-end reads. TCRdb called the 5' RACE reads again in MiXCR, with one record for every CDR3 protein. Here the sample spans 1.2 million to 1.5 million distinct CDR3 sequences, 59% being singletons. Trimming removed 3 bases from V and 4 bases from J, with 9 bases in between. This CDR3 region has 12 residues. Germline CDR1 and CDR2: DFQATT and SNEGSKA (reference sequence). Isolation yielded PBMCs, at least 7 million per sample, in every case. Findings of the study overall: TCR beta diversity, measured per million T cells, fell in a roughly linear way with age.

The sample was blood. The sequence derives from a young man in good health. The chain uses TRBV20-1 and TRBJ1-2; D remains ambiguous. In DNA form, the CDR3 reads TGCAGTGCTAGGGGCGGCCGCTATGGCTACACCTTC. Its protein is CSARGGRYGYTF.